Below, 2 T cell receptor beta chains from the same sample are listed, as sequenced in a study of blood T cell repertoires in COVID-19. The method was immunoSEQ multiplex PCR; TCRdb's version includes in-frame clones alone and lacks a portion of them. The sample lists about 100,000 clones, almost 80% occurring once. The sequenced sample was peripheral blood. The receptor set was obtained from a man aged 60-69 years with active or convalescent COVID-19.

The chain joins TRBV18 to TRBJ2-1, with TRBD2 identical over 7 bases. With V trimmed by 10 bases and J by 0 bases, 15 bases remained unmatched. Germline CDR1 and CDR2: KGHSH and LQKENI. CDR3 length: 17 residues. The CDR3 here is CATKHSNGGSSYNEQFF. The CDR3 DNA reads TGTGCCACCAAGCACTCAAACGGGGGGAGCTCCTACAATGAGCAGTTCTTC.

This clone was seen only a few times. The CDR3 is CASSAGGSADTQYF. For the CDR3, the DNA is TGTGCCAGCAGCGCAGGGGGGTCAGCTGATACGCAGTATTTT. The V gene is TRBV7-9, the J gene TRBJ2-3; tentatively, D is TRBD1 (7 bases). The CDR3 sequence is 14 residues long. From germline, CDR1 is SEHNR and CDR2 FQNEAQ (reference sequence). V was pared by 5 bases and J by 6 bases, with 15 bases between.